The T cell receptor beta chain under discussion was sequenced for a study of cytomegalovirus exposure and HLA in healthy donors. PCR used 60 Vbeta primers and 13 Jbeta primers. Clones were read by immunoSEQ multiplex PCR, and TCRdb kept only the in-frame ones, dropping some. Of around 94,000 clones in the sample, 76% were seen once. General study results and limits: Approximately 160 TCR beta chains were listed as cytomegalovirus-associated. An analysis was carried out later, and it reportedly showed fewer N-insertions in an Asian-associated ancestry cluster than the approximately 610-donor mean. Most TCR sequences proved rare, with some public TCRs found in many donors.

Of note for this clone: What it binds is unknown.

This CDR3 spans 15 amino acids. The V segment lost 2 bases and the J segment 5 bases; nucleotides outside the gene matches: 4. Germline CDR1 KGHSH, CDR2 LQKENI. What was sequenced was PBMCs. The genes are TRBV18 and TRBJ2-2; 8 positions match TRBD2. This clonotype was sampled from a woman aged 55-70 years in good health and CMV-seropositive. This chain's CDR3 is CASSPAGGGTGELFF. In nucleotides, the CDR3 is TGTGCCAGCTCACCAGCGGGAGGAGGGACCGGGGAGCTGTTTTTT.